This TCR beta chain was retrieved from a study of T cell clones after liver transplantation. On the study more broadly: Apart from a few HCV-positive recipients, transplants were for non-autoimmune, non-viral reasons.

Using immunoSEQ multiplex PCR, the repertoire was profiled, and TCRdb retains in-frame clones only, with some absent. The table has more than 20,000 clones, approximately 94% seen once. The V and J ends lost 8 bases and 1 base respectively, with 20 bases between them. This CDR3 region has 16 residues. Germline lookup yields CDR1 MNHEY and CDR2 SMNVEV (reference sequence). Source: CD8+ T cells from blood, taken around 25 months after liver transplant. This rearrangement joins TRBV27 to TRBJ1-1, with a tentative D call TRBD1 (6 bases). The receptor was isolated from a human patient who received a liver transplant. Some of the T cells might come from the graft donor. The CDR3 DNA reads TGTGCCAGCCGATTCTATTCGGGCAGGGGGAACACTGAAGCTTTCTTT. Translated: CASRFYSGRGNTEAFF.